This T cell receptor beta chain was sequenced during a study of OX40 agonist ivuxolimab in advanced cancers. Study context: Every patient in dose escalation had hepatocellular carcinoma, melanoma, renal cell or head and neck cancer.

The CDR3 extends over 17 amino acids. Germline V gene data show CDR1 as SGHTA and CDR2 as FQGNSA. V shed 5 bases, J shed 0 bases, and the junction held 7 bases outside the gene matches. Study-level points and caveats: Partial responders at 0.1-3.0 mg/kg showed near-lowest clonal expansion. Dosing at 0.1 to 3.0 mg/kg was accompanied by clonal expansion of CD4+ and CD8+ blood T cells by week 6.

Profiling relied on immunoSEQ multiplex PCR, and the TCRdb table lists in-frame clones only, not all of them. This sample has about 81,000 clones, with around nine tenths found just once. This clone has only a few counts. Its antigen is unidentified. This rearrangement joins TRBV7-2 to TRBJ2-2; 9 nucleotides agree with TRBD1. The sequence derives from an adult with an advanced solid tumor such as melanoma, head and neck, liver or kidney cancer. The material sequenced was CD4+ or CD8+ T cells sorted from blood, taken in a trial of the OX40 agonist ivuxolimab. CDR3 in amino acids: CASSPGDRGANTGELFF. For the CDR3, the DNA is TGTGCCAGCAGCCCAGGAGACAGGGGGGCGAACACCGGGGAGCTGTTTTTT.